Described below is a single T cell receptor beta chain sequence and its context. As yet, its antigen is unknown. This sample stems from a study of T-cell memory formation after mild COVID-19. Turning to the study itself: TCR clusters mostly belonged to single donors. Study outcomes and limitations: Nothing confirmed that second-wave clones peaking on day 37 were specific for SARS-CoV-2. From day 15 to 85, contracting clones were balanced between CD4 and CD8, whereas later expanders leaned toward CD4+.

A single record per CDR3 protein comes from TCRdb applying MiXCR to the 5' RACE reads. This table has around 470,000 distinct CDR3 sequences, roughly 20% appearing once. This CDR3 region has 11 residues. CDR1 is SNHLY, CDR2 FYNNEI, per germline. The V end lost 8 bases, the J end lost 2 bases, and 7 bases lay between the germline ends. Source material: PBMCs or a T cell subset sorted from them (not recorded which). The source is an adult woman who had mild COVID-19 (a few samples of this study predate the infection). Cell type and time point are not known. The chain couples TRBV2 to TRBJ2-7; D uncertain. CDR3 DNA sequence: TGTGCCAGCCGGAGAGCCTACGAGCAGTACTTC. This codes for CASRRAYEQYF.